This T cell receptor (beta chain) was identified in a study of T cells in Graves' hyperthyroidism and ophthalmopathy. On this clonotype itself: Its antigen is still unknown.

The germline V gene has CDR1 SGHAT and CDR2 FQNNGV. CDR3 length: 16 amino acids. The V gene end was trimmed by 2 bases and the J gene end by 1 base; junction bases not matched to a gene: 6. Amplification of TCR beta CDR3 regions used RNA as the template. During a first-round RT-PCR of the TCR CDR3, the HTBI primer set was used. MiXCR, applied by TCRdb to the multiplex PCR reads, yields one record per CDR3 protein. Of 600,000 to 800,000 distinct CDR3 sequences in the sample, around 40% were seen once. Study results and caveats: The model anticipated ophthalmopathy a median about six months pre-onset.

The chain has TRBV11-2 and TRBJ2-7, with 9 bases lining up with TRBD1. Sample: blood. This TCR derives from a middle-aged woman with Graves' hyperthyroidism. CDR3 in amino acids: CASSLLGTGFSYEQYF. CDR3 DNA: TGTGCCAGCAGCTTATTAGGGACAGGGTTTTCCTACGAGCAGTACTTC. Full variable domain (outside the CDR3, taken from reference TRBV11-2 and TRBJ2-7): EAGVAQSPRYKIIEKRQSVAFWCNPISGHATLYWYQQILGQGPKLLIQFQNNGVVDDSQLPKDRFSAERLKGVDSTLKIQPAKLEDSAVYLCASSLLGTGFSYEQYFGPGTRLTVT.